One sample yielded the 20 T cell receptor beta chains listed below, sequenced in a study of tumor and adjacent non-tumor tissue in lung cancer. The template was RNA from unsorted bulk tissue. The library came from three nested PCR rounds adapted from ARM-PCR protocols. TCRdb analysed the multiplex PCR reads with MiXCR anew, one entry per CDR3 protein. The data show roughly 140,000 distinct CDR3 sequences, approximately 66% seen once. The sequencing sample was made of lung tumor tissue. These receptors were obtained from a man in his 60s with small cell lung cancer.

To note about this clonotype: Because the CDR3's place on the DNA is in doubt, the DNA is left out and the CDR3 is given as listed by TCRdb. The chain combines TRBV12-3 or TRBV12-4 with TRBJ2-1; no check of the table's D call, TRBD1, against the DNA was made. The CDR3 is 15 residues long, counting both termini. CDR3 in amino acids: CAISLAWGRGANWFF.

The chain recombines TRBV12-1 with TRBJ2-3; the D call in the table, TRBD1, was not verified against the DNA. TRBV12-1 is flagged as a pseudogene. CDR3 length equals 17 residues. This chain's CDR3 is CASSPQPGRFRPYTEYF. The CDR3 DNA reads as TGTGCCAGCAGCCCACAACCGGGAAGATTCCGACCATATACGGAGTATTTT.

The chain links TRBV11-2 to TRBJ2-7, with a weak D call TRBD2 (6 bases). This CDR3 has 13 amino acids. Per germline, CDR1 SGHAT and CDR2 FQNNGV. The CDR3: CASCLADYHEQYV. The CDR3 DNA reads as TGTGCCAGCTGCTTGGCGGACTATCACGAGCAGTATGTC.

With regard to this clonotype: Since a much larger clone is just one base distant, this may be a read error. The J gene is TRBJ2-5, the V gene TRBV29-1, with D perhaps matching TRBD1 (7 bases). CDR3 length equals 14 residues. Germline CDR1 reads SQVTM; CDR2 reads ANQGSEA. The CDR3 loop is CGVESGGPKETQYF. The CDR3 nucleotides are TGCGGCGTTGAATCAGGGGGGCCTAAAGAGACCCAGTACTTC.

This clonotype was found a few times. The genes are TRBV28 and TRBJ2-7; D could derive from TRBD1 or TRBD2 (6 bases each). Looked up from germline, CDR1 is MDHEN and CDR2 is SYDVKM. The CDR3 runs to 16 residues. The V end lost 4 bases, the J end lost 3 bases, and 19 bases lay between the germline ends. CDR3 residues: CASSSGGTYYNYEQYF. Written as DNA, the CDR3 is TGTGCCAGCAGTTCCGGAGGGACATACTATAACTACGAGCAGTACTTC.

For this clonotype: Mismatch with germline at one junction end may stem from a read error. This chain links TRBV20-1 with TRBJ1-6; D gene uncertain. Germline V gene data show CDR1 as DFQATT and CDR2 as SNEGSKA (reference sequence). The CDR3 spans 14 residues. The DNA for the CDR3 is TGCAGTGCTAGAGGAGTATCGTATAATACACCCCTTCACTTT. Encoded protein: CSARGVSYNTPLHF.

As to this clonotype: At one end, the junction sequence differs from germline, possibly due to a read error. This rearrangement joins TRBV4-1 to TRBJ1-6; D may be TRBD1 (6 bases). This CDR3 spans 15 amino acids. Germline CDR1 reads MGHRA; CDR2 reads YSYEKL. The CDR3 sequence is CASNQGEQGNSPLHF. CDR3 in DNA: TGCGCCAGCAACCAAGGGGAACAGGGTAATTCACCCCTCCACTTT.

With regard to this clonotype: One junction end does not reproduce the germline sequence, and a read error may be involved. The rearrangement joins TRBV6-2 or TRBV6-3 to TRBJ1-2; D possibly corresponds to TRBD1 (6 bases). CDR1 and CDR2 (germline): MNHEY, SVGEGT. CDR3 length: 13 residues. The CDR3 sequence is CASHLRGTEGYIF. The CDR3 bases are TGTGCCAGCCATCTAAGGGGGACTGAAGGCTACATCTTC.

The V and J genes are TRBV11-2 and TRBJ2-7; tentative D call: TRBD1 (6 bases). Germline V gives CDR1 SGHAT, CDR2 FQNNGV. CDR3 length: 13 residues. The CDR3 here is CANSPDRLYEHYV. The DNA for the CDR3 is TGTGCCAACAGCCCCGACAGGTTGTACGAGCATTACGTC.

This clonotype has at least ten counts. The CDR3 loop reads CASSGQGASEKLFF. In DNA form, the CDR3 reads TGTGCCAGCAGTGGACAGGGGGCAAGTGAAAAACTGTTTTTT. This rearrangement joins TRBV6-6 to TRBJ1-4, with 11 positions matching TRBD1. The CDR3 contains 14 residues. V lost 5 bases to trimming and J lost 7 bases; unmatched junction nucleotides: 3. Germline CDR1 MNHNY, CDR2 SVGAGI (reference sequence).

About this clonotype: A much larger clone differs from this one at a single base, so this may be a read error. The chain couples TRBV20-1 to TRBJ2-1; TRBD2 might be the D (5 bases). The germline V gene encodes CDR1 DFQATT and CDR2 SNEGSKA (reference sequence). Trimming took 3 bases from V and 8 from J, leaving 20 bases between them. This CDR3 contains 15 residues. The CDR3 protein is CSASGAPGCGHEQFF. The CDR3 region has the DNA TGCAGTGCTAGTGGTGCCCCGGGGTGTGGTCATGAGCAGTTCTTC.

The chain recombines TRBV7-9 with TRBJ2-7; D tentatively reads TRBD1 or TRBD2 (5 bases each). V dropped 6 bases and J dropped 3 bases, with 15 bases sitting between them. This CDR3 has 14 residues. CDR1 SEHNR and CDR2 FQNEAQ come from the germline V gene (reference sequence). CDR3 loop: CASRYRGPYYEQYF. As DNA, the CDR3 is TGTGCCAGCAGATACCGGGGACCATACTACGAGCAGTACTTC.

To note about this clonotype: A junction end diverges from the germline sequence, so it may reflect a read error. This sequence joins TRBV15 and TRBJ2-3, with TRBD2 identical over 7 bases. This CDR3 region has 18 residues. CDR1 and CDR2 (germline): LNHNV, YYDKDF (reference sequence). In DNA, the CDR3 is TGTGCCACCTGCAGAGTTTTGGGCGGGAGAAGTCTGACAGATACGCAGTATTTT. Amino acid sequence: CATCRVLGGRSLTDTQYF. The complete variable domain, with remaining parts taken from reference TRBV15 and TRBJ2-3, reads DAMVIQNPRYQVTQFGKPVTLSCSQTLNHNVMYWYQQKSSQAPKLLFHYYDKDFNNEADTPDNFQSRRPNTSFCFLDIRSPGLGDTAMYLCATCRVLGGRSLTDTQYFGPGTRLTVL.

On this clonotype itself: The junction departs from germline at one end; a sequencing error may be responsible. The chain uses TRBV20-1 and TRBJ2-1; TRBD2 aligns across 11 bases. This CDR3 has 17 residues. CDR1 is DFQATT, CDR2 SNEGSKA, per germline (reference sequence). DNA of the CDR3: TGCAGTGCTTCGACTAGCGGGGCGAAGAGCTCCTATAATGAGCAGTTCTTC. This encodes CSASTSGAKSSYNEQFF.

The chain recombines TRBV29-1 with TRBJ2-2; possibly TRBD2 for D (6 bases). This CDR3 is built from 13 residues. Germline V CDR1 and CDR2: SQVTM, ANQGSEA. CDR3 nucleotides: TGCAACGGGAGAGACTACCACAACGGGGAGCTGTTTTTT. Translated, it gives CNGRDYHNGELFF.

Only a few counts were recorded for this clonotype. One end of the junction fails to match germline, which may point to a read error. The chain employs TRBV11-1 and TRBJ2-5, with TRBD2 identical over 7 bases. There are 12 residues in the CDR3. The V gene's germline CDR1 is SGHAT and CDR2 FQDESV (reference sequence). CDR3 in DNA: TGTGCCAACAGCTTAGCGGGTGAGACCCAGTACTTC. Protein sequence: CANSLAGETQYF.

This clonotype was seen only a few times. The chain uses TRBV6-2 or TRBV6-3 and TRBJ1-1, with D perhaps matching TRBD1 (5 bases). V was cut by 7 bases and J by 11 bases, with 17 bases left in between. In germline, CDR1 is MNHEY, CDR2 SVGEGT. This CDR3 region has 12 residues. The DNA of the CDR3 is TGTGCCAGCAACTATCAGGGCCTCGACGCTTTCTTT. Protein product: CASNYQGLDAFF.

A word on this clonotype: It may be a read error: a sequence one base away is much more abundant. The CDR3 sequence: CASRNGLAEGTVTQYF. CDR3 in DNA: TGTGCCAGCCGCAATGGACTAGCGGAGGGCACAGTTACGCAGTATTTT. The chain employs TRBV12-3 or TRBV12-4 and TRBJ2-3, with 10 bases lining up with TRBD2. The CDR3 sequence is 16 residues long.

The chain recombines TRBV11-2 with TRBJ2-7, with D unclear. From germline, CDR1 is SGHAT and CDR2 FQNNGV. CDR3 length: 14 residues. CDR3 in amino acids: CASSLDRKGYEQYV. Here the CDR3 DNA reads TGTGCAAGCAGCTTAGATCGCAAGGGCTACGAGCAGTACGTC.

This clonotype came up a few times. A much larger clone is a single base away; this may be a read error. The J gene is TRBJ2-3, the V gene TRBV20-1, with TRBD2 matching over 10 bases. CDR1 and CDR2 from the germline V gene are DFQATT and SNEGSKA (reference sequence). V gave up 1 base and J gave up 8 bases; unmatched junction bases: 21. This CDR3 has 19 amino acids. CDR3 sequence (DNA): TGCAGTGCTAGAGTGTCTAGCGGGAGTCTTCCGATTCCCCCGGGTACGCAGTATTTT. Protein: CSARVSSGSLPIPPGTQYF.